In this sample, the clone carrying this TCR beta chain turned up many times. No antigen is known for it. This CDR3 comprises 12 residues. Trimming removed 8 bases from V and 4 bases from J; junction bases left unmatched: 2. CDR1 MNHEY and CDR2 SVGEGT come from the germline V gene. This record belongs to a study of blood T cells in healthy people across ages. Broader study findings: As age increased, TCR beta diversity per million T cells fell in a roughly linear fashion. PBMCs were not sorted, which prevented a conclusive comparison of naive versus antigen-experienced cells. Fewer expanded clones and more diversity marked long-lived versus aged donors.

A sample-barcoded 5' primer and a J-beta primer mix were used in a second PCR of roughly 7 to 12 cycles. TCRdb itself ran the 5' RACE reads through MiXCR, one entry per CDR3 protein. This sample carries about 1 million distinct CDR3 sequences, 40% to 45% of them seen once, and the ten largest clones take around 18%. The receptor's source is an older woman in good health. The V call is TRBV6-2 or TRBV6-3, the J call TRBJ2-7; the match to TRBD1 covers 10 bases. The sample was blood. Here the CDR3 reads CASGTGVYEQYF. The CDR3 bases are TGTGCCAGCGGGACAGGGGTATACGAGCAGTACTTC.